This T cell receptor (beta chain) derives from a study of blood T cell repertoires in COVID-19. As for the study in general: Spain, Italy and the United States supplied samples that represented acute and convalescent COVID-19. The cDNA or gDNA used as material had been derived from T cells, B-cell-depleted T cells, or PBMCs.

This clone turned up a few times. Per the germline V gene, CDR1 is SGHTA and CDR2 is FQGNSA. V shed 2 bases, J shed 4 bases, and the junction held 3 bases outside the gene matches. This CDR3 has 14 residues. Original processing notes: Reference gene primers were amplified, and this amplification served to estimate nucleated cell counts. Measured with immunoSEQ multiplex PCR; TCRdb has only the in-frame clones, and not every one. V and J calls and clone size come straight from that table; D and trimming were deduced from the DNA. The sample shows about 140,000 clones, 70% to 80% of them seen only once.

The sample taken for sequencing was peripheral blood. The chain uses TRBV7-2 and TRBJ2-3, with 7 bases that match TRBD2. This TCR was sampled from a man aged 55 to 69 who had recovered from COVID-19. The CDR3 spells CASSLSLAADTQYF. For the CDR3, the DNA is TGTGCCAGCAGCTTAAGTCTAGCGGCAGATACGCAGTATTTT. Full variable domain (outside the CDR3, taken from reference TRBV7-2 and TRBJ2-3): GAGVSQSPSNKVTEKGKDVELRCDPISGHTALYWYRQSLGQGLEFLIYFQGNSAPDKSGLPSDRFSAERTGGSVSTLTIQRTQQEDSAVYLCASSLSLAADTQYFGPGTRLTVL.